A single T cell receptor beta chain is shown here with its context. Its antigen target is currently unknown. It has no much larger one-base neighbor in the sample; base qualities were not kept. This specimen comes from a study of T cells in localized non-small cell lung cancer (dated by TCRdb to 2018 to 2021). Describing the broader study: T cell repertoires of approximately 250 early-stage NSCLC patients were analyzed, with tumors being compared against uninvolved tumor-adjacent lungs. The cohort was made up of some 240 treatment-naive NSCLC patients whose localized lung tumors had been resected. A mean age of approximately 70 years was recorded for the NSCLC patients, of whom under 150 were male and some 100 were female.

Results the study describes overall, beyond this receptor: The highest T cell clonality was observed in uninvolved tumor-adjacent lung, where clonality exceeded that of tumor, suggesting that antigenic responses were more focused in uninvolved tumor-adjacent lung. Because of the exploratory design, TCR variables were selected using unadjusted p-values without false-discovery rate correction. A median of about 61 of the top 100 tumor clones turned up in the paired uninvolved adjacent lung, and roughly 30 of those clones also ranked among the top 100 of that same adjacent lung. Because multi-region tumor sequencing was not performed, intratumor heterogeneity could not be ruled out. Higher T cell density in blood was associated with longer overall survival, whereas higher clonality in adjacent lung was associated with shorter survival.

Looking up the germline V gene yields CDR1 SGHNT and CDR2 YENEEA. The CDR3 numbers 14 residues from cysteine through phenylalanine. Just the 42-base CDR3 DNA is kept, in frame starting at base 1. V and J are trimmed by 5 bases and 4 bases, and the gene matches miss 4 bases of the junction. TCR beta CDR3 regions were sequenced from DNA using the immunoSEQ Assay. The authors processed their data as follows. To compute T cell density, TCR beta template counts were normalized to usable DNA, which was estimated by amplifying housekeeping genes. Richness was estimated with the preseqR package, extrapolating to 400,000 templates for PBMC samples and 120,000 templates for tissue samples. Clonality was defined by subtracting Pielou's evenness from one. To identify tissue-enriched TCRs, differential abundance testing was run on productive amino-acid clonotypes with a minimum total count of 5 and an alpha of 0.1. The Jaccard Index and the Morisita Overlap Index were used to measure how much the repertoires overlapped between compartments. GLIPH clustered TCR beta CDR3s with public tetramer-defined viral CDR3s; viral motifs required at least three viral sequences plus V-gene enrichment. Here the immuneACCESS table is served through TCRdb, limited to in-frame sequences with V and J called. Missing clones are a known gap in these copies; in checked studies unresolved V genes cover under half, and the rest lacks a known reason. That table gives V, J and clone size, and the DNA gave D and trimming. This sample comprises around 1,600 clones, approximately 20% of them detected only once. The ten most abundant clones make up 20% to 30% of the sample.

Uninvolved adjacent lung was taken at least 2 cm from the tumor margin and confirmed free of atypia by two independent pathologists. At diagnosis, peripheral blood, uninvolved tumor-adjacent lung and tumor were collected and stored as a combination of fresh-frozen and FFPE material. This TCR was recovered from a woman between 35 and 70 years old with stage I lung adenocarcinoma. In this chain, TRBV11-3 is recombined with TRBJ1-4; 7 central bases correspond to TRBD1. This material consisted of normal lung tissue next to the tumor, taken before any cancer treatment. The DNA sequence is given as TGTGCCAGCAGCACGGACAGGTTTAATGAAAAACTGTTTTTT. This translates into CASSTDRFNEKLFF.